The TCR beta chain described here comes from a study of Ad26.COV2.S vaccination and SARS-CoV-2 variants. This CDR3 is 19 amino acids long. Germline V gene sequence: CDR1 MGHRA, CDR2 YSYEKL. Trimming left V 0 bases short and J 3 bases short, with 24 bases between. This clone has just one count. Its antigen is still unknown. The assay was immunoSEQ multiplex PCR, and TCRdb's table has in-frame clones only and misses some. The top ten hold approximately 1.9% of the sample, which has about 370,000 clones, around 89% seen once. Study-wide results and limits: Vaccinees and placebo recipients showed similar non-spike TCR breadth.

The treatment is: around 19 received Ad26.COV2.S at low or high dose, single or two shots; about 5 received placebo; per-sample allocation not given. Samples were taken on day 63 after the first vaccine or placebo injection. Boston hosted the donor, who was an adult aged 18-55 years. The chain joins TRBV4-1 to TRBJ2-7; D is unresolved. The sequence was collected from a person aged 18-65 years who received the Ad26.COV2.S COVID-19 vaccine or a placebo. Here the sequenced sample was peripheral blood, taken in a trial of Ad26.COV2.S vaccine versus placebo. The CDR3 DNA reads TGCGCCAGCAGCCAAGACATCGGGTATTCTGCCTCCCTGGTCTACGAGCAGTACTTC. Translation gives CASSQDIGYSASLVYEQYF.